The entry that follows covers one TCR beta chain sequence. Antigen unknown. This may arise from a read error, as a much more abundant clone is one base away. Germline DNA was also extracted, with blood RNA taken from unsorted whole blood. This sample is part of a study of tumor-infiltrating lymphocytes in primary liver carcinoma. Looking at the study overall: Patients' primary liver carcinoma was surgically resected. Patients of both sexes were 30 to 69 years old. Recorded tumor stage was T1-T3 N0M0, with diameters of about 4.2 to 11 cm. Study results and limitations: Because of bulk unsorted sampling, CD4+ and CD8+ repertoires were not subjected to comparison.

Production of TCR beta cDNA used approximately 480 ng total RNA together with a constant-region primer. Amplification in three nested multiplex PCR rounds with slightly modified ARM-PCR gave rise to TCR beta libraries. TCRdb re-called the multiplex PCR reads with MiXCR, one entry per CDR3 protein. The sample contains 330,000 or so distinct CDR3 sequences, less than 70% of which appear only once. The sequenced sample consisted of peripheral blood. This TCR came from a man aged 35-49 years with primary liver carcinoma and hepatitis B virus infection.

CDR3 residues: CSARQINTEAFF. As DNA, the CDR3 is TGCAGCGCGAGACAGATAAACACTGAAGCTTTCTTT. The J gene is TRBJ1-1, the V gene TRBV29-1; D possibly corresponds to TRBD1 (5 bases). CDR3 length equals 12 residues. CDR1 and CDR2 from the germline V gene are SQVTM and ANQGSEA. Trimming took 7 bases from V and 2 from J, leaving 11 bases between them. Drawing the rest from reference TRBV29-1 and TRBJ1-1, the complete variable domain is SAVISQKPSRDICQRGTSLTIQCQVDSQVTMMFWYRQQPGQSLTLIATANQGSEATYESGFVIDKFPISRPNLTFSTLTVSNMSPEDSSIYLCSARQINTEAFFGQGTRLTVV.